Here is one T cell receptor beta chain with its context. This entry comes from a study of cytomegalovirus exposure and HLA in healthy donors. The germline CDR1 and CDR2 sequences are MDHEN and SYDVKM. V lost 3 bases to trimming and J lost 7 bases, with 19 bases between them. This CDR3 contains 15 residues. PCR involved 60 Vbeta and 13 Jbeta primers. Profiling relied on immunoSEQ multiplex PCR, and the TCRdb table lists in-frame clones only, not all of them. The sample lists about 210,000 clones, over 75% occurring once. This clonotype was obtained from a male donor in good health and CMV-seronegative. The chain is built from TRBV28 and TRBJ2-7, with a possible D match to TRBD1 (6 bases). Sequencing was done on a sample of PBMCs. CDR3 sequence: CASSFPRQGPMEQYF. The CDR3 nucleotides are TGTGCCAGCAGTTTCCCGCGCCAGGGGCCCATGGAGCAGTACTTC.